Sequencing of this TCR beta chain was carried out in a study of cytomegalovirus exposure and HLA in healthy donors. The PCR was carried out with 60 Vbeta primers and 13 Jbeta primers. TCRdb's table, derived via immunoSEQ multiplex PCR, lists solely in-frame clones and lacks some. The table shows about 140,000 clones, with 75% to 85% occurring only once. Trimming stripped 1 base from V and 4 bases from J, with 15 bases between. This CDR3 is built from 16 residues. From germline, CDR1 is SGDLS and CDR2 YYNGEE. The sequencing input was PBMCs. This receptor was obtained from a man in his forties in good health and CMV-seronegative. This rearrangement joins TRBV9 to TRBJ1-3; D unresolved. The CDR3 protein is CASSVRDEFAGNTIYF. As DNA, the CDR3 is TGTGCCAGCAGCGTACGGGATGAGTTCGCCGGAAACACCATATATTTT.